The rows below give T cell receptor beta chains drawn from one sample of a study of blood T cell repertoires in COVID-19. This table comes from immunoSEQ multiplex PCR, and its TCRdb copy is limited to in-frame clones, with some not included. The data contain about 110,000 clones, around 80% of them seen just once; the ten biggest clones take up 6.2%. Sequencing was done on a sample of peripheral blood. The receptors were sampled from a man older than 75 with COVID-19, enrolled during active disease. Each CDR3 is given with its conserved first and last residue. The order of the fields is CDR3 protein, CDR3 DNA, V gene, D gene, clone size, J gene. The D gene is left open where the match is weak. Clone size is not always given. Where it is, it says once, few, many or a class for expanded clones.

CASTPRLTAAASKNIQYF,TGTGCCAGCACCCCACGCCTGACAGCCGCGGCGTCCAAAAACATTCAGTACTTC,TRBV27,.,.,TRBJ2-4
CASSHLSGHYYNEQFF,TGTGCCAGCAGCCATCTTAGCGGGCACTACTACAATGAGCAGTTCTTC,TRBV7-2,TRBD2,.,TRBJ2-1
CASSWTGSSYNSPLHF,TGTGCCAGCAGTTGGACAGGGAGCTCCTATAATTCACCCCTCCACTTT,TRBV27,TRBD1,.,TRBJ1-6
CASSPSSSFSGNTIYF,TGTGCCAGCAGCCCATCATCGAGCTTTTCTGGAAACACCATATATTTT,TRBV16,.,.,TRBJ1-3
CASTAAGGPLEQYF,TGTGCCAGTACCGCAGCGGGAGGACCCCTCGAGCAGTACTTC,TRBV19,TRBD2,.,TRBJ2-7
CASSLARGTGELFF,TGTGCCAGCAGCTTAGCTCGGGGAACCGGGGAGCTGTTTTTT,TRBV7-9,.,.,TRBJ2-2
CAWSAGTSQPQHF,TGTGCCTGGAGCGCCGGGACTTCTCAGCCCCAGCATTTT,TRBV30,.,.,TRBJ1-5
CASSQPLDRGRGYTF,TGCGCCAGCAGCCAACCGTTGGACAGGGGGCGAGGCTACACCTTC,TRBV4-1,TRBD1,.,TRBJ1-2
CASSYPGQTPRVHEQFF,TGTGCCAGCAGTTACCCGGGACAGACCCCCCGGGTGCATGAGCAGTTCTTC,TRBV6-2/TRBV6-3,TRBD1,.,TRBJ2-1
CASSQAQGRSSLDTEAFF,TGCGCCAGCAGCCAAGCACAGGGCCGGTCATCCTTGGACACTGAAGCTTTCTTT,TRBV4-1,.,.,TRBJ1-1
CASSPLGQGGNEQFF,TGTGCCAGCTCACCACTCGGACAGGGGGGAAATGAGCAGTTCTTC,TRBV18,TRBD1,once,TRBJ2-1
CASTSSQGGNYEQYF,TGTGCCAGCACCTCATCCCAGGGAGGGAATTACGAGCAGTACTTC,TRBV28,TRBD2,.,TRBJ2-7
CASSFRDRGSTNEKLFF,TGTGCCAGCAGCTTCCGGGACAGGGGGTCAACTAATGAAAAACTGTTTTTT,TRBV5-6,TRBD1,.,TRBJ1-4
CASSFSRGASYEQYF,TGTGCCAGCAGTTTTTCCAGGGGAGCCTCCTACGAGCAGTACTTC,TRBV27,.,.,TRBJ2-7
CASSHGGIEQYF,TGTGCCAGCAGCCACGGAGGGATCGAGCAGTACTTC,TRBV7-2,.,.,TRBJ2-7
CASSYQGGSGANVLTF,TGTGCCAGCAGTTACCAAGGGGGCTCTGGGGCCAACGTCCTGACTTTC,TRBV6-5,.,few,TRBJ2-6
CATSRTRGQGNEQFF,TGTGCCACCAGCAGAACGAGGGGGCAAGGCAATGAGCAGTTCTTC,TRBV15,TRBD1,.,TRBJ2-1
CASSFYSLVGEQFF,TGTGCCAGCAGTTTCTACTCCCTAGTTGGCGAGCAGTTCTTC,TRBV27,.,.,TRBJ2-1